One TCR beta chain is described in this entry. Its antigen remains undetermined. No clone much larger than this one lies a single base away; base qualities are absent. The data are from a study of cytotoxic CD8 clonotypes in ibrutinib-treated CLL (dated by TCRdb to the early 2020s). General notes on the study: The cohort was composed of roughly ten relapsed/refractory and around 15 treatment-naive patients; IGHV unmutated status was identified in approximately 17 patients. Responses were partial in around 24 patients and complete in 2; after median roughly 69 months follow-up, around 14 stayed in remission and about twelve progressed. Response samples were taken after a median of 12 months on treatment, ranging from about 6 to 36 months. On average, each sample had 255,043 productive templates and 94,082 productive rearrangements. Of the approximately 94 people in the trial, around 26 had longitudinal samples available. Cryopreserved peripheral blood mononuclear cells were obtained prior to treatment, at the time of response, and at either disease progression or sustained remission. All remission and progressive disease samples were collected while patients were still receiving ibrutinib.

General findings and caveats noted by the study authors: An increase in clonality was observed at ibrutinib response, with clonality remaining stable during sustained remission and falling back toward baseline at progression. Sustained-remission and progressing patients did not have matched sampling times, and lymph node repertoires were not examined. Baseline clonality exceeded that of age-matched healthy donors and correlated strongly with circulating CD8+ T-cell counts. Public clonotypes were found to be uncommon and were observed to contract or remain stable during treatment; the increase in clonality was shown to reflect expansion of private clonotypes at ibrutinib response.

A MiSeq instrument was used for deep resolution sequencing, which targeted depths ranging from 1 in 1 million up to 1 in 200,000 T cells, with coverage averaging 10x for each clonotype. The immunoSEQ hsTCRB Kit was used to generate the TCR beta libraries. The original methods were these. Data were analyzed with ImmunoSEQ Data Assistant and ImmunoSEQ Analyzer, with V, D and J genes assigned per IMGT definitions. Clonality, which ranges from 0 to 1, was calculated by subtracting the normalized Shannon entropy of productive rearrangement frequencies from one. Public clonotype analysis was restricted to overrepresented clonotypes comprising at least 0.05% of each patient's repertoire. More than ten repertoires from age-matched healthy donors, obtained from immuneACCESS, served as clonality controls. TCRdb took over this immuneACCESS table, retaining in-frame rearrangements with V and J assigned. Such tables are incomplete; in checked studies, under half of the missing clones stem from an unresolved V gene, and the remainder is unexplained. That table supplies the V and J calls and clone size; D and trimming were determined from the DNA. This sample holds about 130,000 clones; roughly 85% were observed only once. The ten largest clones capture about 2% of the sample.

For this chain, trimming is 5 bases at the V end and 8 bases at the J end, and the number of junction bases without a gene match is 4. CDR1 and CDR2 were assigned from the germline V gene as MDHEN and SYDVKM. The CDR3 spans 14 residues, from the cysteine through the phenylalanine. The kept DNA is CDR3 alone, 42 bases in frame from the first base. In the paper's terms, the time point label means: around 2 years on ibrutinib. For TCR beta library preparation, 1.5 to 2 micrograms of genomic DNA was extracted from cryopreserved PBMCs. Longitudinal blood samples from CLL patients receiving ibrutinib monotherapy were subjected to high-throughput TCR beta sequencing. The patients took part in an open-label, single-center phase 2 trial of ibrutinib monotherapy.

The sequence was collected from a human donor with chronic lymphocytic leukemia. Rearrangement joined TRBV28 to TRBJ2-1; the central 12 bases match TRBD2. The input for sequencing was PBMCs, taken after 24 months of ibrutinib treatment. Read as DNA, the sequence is TGTGCCAGCAGTCCTAGCGGGAGGGCCGATGAGCAGTTCTTC. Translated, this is CASSPSGRADEQFF.